The 17 T cell receptor beta chains given below trace back to one sample, sequenced in a study of blood T cell repertoires in COVID-19. Sequencing used immunoSEQ multiplex PCR; TCRdb keeps in-frame clones, though not all of them. The sample records fewer than 200,000 clones, 70% to 90% being singletons. Sequencing was performed on peripheral blood. The receptors come from a man aged 55 to 70 with active or convalescent COVID-19.

The chain employs TRBV27 and TRBJ2-4; TRBD2 agrees at 11 bases. From germline, CDR1 is MNHEY and CDR2 SMNVEV (reference sequence). With 7 bases clipped from V and 0 bases from J, the junction kept 8 bases outside the gene matches. This CDR3 has 17 amino acids. The chain's CDR3 is CASTRLAGSGAKNIQYF. CDR3 in DNA: TGTGCCAGCACACGACTAGCGGGGTCCGGAGCCAAAAACATTCAGTACTTC.

This rearrangement joins TRBV3-1 (or the pseudogene TRBV3-2) to TRBJ2-1; D is unclear. The CDR3 runs to 14 residues. V lost 6 bases and J 0 bases, leaving 9 bases between the germline ends. The germline V gene has CDR1 LGHDT and CDR2 YNNKEL (reference sequence). The CDR3 loop is CASSDTASYNEQFF. The CDR3 nucleotides are TGTGCCAGCAGTGACACCGCCTCCTACAATGAGCAGTTCTTC.

The chain carries TRBV5-1 and TRBJ1-1; 8 bases are shared with TRBD1. Trimming at V came to 5 bases and at J to 6 bases, leaving 6 bases not matched to a gene. The length of the CDR3 is 13 residues. CDR1 SGHRS and CDR2 YFSETQ come from the germline V gene. The CDR3 DNA reads TGCGCCAGCAGAGAGGACAGGGTGTCTGAAGCTTTCTTT. This gives the protein CASREDRVSEAFF.

The chain carries TRBV13 and TRBJ1-6; no definite D call. This CDR3 is built from 14 residues. The V gene's germline CDR1 is PRHDT and CDR2 FYEKMQ (reference sequence). V dropped 5 bases and J dropped 6 bases, with 11 bases sitting between them. The CDR3 DNA reads as TGTGCCAGCAGCCACCGCGAGGTTAATTCACCCCTCCACTTT. Translating gives CASSHREVNSPLHF.

This clone came up a few times. The chain employs TRBV10-2 and TRBJ1-6; TRBD1 might be the D (6 bases). In germline, CDR1 is WSHSY, CDR2 SAAADI. This CDR3 comprises 19 residues. V was shortened by 7 bases and J by 0 bases, with 22 bases between the two germline ends. The CDR3 spells CASTAGARGLRSYNSPLHF. In DNA, the CDR3 is TGCGCCAGCACGGCGGGGGCCCGTGGTCTCCGCTCCTATAATTCACCCCTCCACTTT.

The chain has TRBV29-1 and TRBJ2-7; TRBD1 agrees at 7 bases. The V gene's germline CDR1 is SQVTM and CDR2 ANQGSEA. The ends lost 4 bases at V and 2 bases at J; junction bases unmatched: 8. The CDR3 loop spans 14 amino acids. As DNA, the CDR3 is TGCAGCGTTGTCCGGGACAGCCTACCCTACGAGCAGTACTTC. Translation gives CSVVRDSLPYEQYF.

The chain combines TRBV11-2 with TRBJ1-2; maybe TRBD1 (5 bases). Germline loops: CDR1 SGHAT, CDR2 FQNNGV. Trimming cost V 5 bases and J 2 bases, with 9 bases left between them. The CDR3 is 13 amino acids. Here the CDR3 reads CASSPDSNYGYTF. CDR3 DNA: TGTGCCAGCAGCCCCGACAGCAACTATGGCTACACCTTC.

This sequence joins TRBV10-3 and TRBJ2-3; 10 bases match TRBD2. The germline CDR1 and CDR2 sequences are ENHRY and SYGVKD. The trim removed 0 bases at V and 3 bases at J, leaving 6 bases unmatched. The length of the CDR3 is 17 residues. CDR3 protein: CAISESRRAGGTDTQYF. CDR3 sequence (DNA): TGTGCCATCAGTGAGTCGCGTAGAGCGGGGGGGACAGATACGCAGTATTTT.

The chain joins TRBV9 to TRBJ2-7; the D gene is possibly TRBD1 (6 bases). In germline, CDR1 is SGDLS, CDR2 YYNGEE. The CDR3 length is 14 residues. In nucleotides, the CDR3 is TGTACGGGGCGTCGGGACATACCCCACTACGAGCAGTACTTC. It translates to CTGRRDIPHYEQYF.

The CDR3 DNA sequence: TGTGCTAGTGGTTTGGTAATGAGCGGGTCTTACCCTCTCTACAATGAGCAGTTCTTC. This sequence encodes CASGLVMSGSYPLYNEQFF. This rearrangement joins TRBV12-5 to TRBJ2-1; maybe TRBD2 (6 bases). This CDR3 region has 19 residues. Germline V CDR1 and CDR2: LGHNT, FRNRAP. V was pared by 0 bases and J by 3 bases, with 21 bases between.

The rearrangement links TRBV2 to TRBJ2-5, with TRBD1 matching 8 bases. The CDR3 is made up of 14 amino acids. J lost 1 base, V lost 7 bases, and 5 bases had no gene match. Per the germline V gene, CDR1 is SNHLY and CDR2 is FYNNEI. The CDR3 reads CASTKDRAQETQYF. The CDR3, as DNA: TGTGCCAGCACTAAGGACAGGGCCCAAGAGACCCAGTACTTC. The full variable domain, with the rest looked up from reference TRBV2 and TRBJ2-5, is EPEVTQTPSHQVTQMGQEVILRCVPISNHLYFYWYRQILGQKVEFLVSFYNNEISEKSEIFDDQFSVERPDGSNFTLKIRSTKLEDSAMYFCASTKDRAQETQYFGPGTRLLVL.

The chain uses TRBV29-1 and TRBJ1-1; tentatively, D is TRBD1 (6 bases). The germline V gene has CDR1 SQVTM and CDR2 ANQGSEA. The V end lost 6 bases, the J end lost 0 bases, and 11 bases lay between the germline ends. The CDR3 totals 13 residues. The CDR3 loop reads CSVVTGLNTEAFF. CDR3 in DNA: TGCAGCGTAGTTACAGGGCTGAACACTGAAGCTTTCTTT.

The gene calls are TRBV4-1 and TRBJ2-5, with 7 bases matching TRBD1. CDR1 and CDR2 from the germline V gene are MGHRA and YSYEKL. The CDR3 runs to 12 residues. V lost 4 bases to trimming and J lost 6 bases; unmatched junction nucleotides: 2. The CDR3 nucleotides read TGCGCCAGCAGCCTACAGGGGCAGACCCAGTACTTC. The encoded protein is CASSLQGQTQYF.

The chain carries TRBV7-3 and TRBJ1-1, with D possibly being TRBD1 (5 bases). The length of the CDR3 is 13 residues. Trimming stripped 3 bases from V and 3 bases from J, with 8 bases between. CDR1 is SGHTA and CDR2 is FQGTGA in the germline V gene. Here the CDR3 DNA reads TGTGCCAGCAGCTTTGACAGCGACACTGAAGCTTTCTTT. This gives the protein CASSFDSDTEAFF.

Only a few counts were recorded for this clone. The chain combines TRBV27 with TRBJ1-5, with 12 bases fitting TRBD1. The CDR3 consists of 16 residues. The germline V gene has CDR1 MNHEY and CDR2 SMNVEV (reference sequence). V shed 4 bases, J shed 3 bases, and the junction held 4 bases outside the gene matches. The CDR3 DNA sequence: TGTGCCAGCAGTTCGGGACAGGGGGCTTACAATCAGCCCCAGCATTTT. It specifies CASSSGQGAYNQPQHF.

This sequence joins TRBV19 and TRBJ1-2; 7 bases align to TRBD1. After removal of 3 bases from V and 2 bases from J, the junction contained 21 bases not matched to a gene. Germline V CDR1 and CDR2: LNHDA, SQIVND (reference sequence). CDR3 length: 20 residues. The CDR3: CASSITTHALYRGENYGYTF. For the CDR3, the DNA is TGTGCCAGTAGTATCACGACCCACGCGCTTTACAGGGGCGAGAACTATGGCTACACCTTC. Drawing the rest from reference TRBV19 and TRBJ1-2, the complete variable domain is DGGITQSPKYLFRKEGQNVTLSCEQNLNHDAMYWYRQDPGQGLRLIYYSQIVNDFQKGDIAEGYSVSREKKESFPLTVTSAQKNPTAFYLCASSITTHALYRGENYGYTFGSGTRLTVV.

This chain links TRBV7-2 with TRBJ2-5; 7 positions agree with TRBD2. The CDR3 contains 15 residues. The germline V gene has CDR1 SGHTA and CDR2 FQGNSA. Losses at the gene ends were 1 base for V and 3 bases for J; bases not matched to a gene: 5. CDR3 residues: CASSLGLAEEETQYF. CDR3 nucleotide sequence: TGTGCCAGCAGCTTAGGGCTAGCGGAGGAAGAGACCCAGTACTTC. The full variable domain, completed using reference TRBV7-2 and TRBJ2-5, is GAGVSQSPSNKVTEKGKDVELRCDPISGHTALYWYRQSLGQGLEFLIYFQGNSAPDKSGLPSDRFSAERTGGSVSTLTIQRTQQEDSAVYLCASSLGLAEEETQYFGPGTRLLVL.